This T cell receptor beta chain was identified in a study of cytomegalovirus exposure and HLA in healthy donors. With 60 Vbeta and 13 Jbeta primers, the PCR was carried out. Method: immunoSEQ multiplex PCR; TCRdb's copy keeps in-frame clones and lacks some. The repertoire holds 160,000 or so clones, with about 77% as singletons. Germline V gene sequence: CDR1 MNHEY, CDR2 SMNVEV (reference sequence). Between the trimmed V and J ends, which lost 3 bases and 0 bases, there was a span of 6 bases. The CDR3 has 13 residues. The receptor's source is a man aged 55-75 years in good health and CMV-seronegative. This chain joins TRBV27 and TRBJ2-7; D gene ambiguous. The sequenced sample consisted of PBMCs. CDR3 nucleotides: TGTGCCAGCAGTTTTGTCAGCTCCTACGAGCAGTACTTC. This encodes CASSFVSSYEQYF.